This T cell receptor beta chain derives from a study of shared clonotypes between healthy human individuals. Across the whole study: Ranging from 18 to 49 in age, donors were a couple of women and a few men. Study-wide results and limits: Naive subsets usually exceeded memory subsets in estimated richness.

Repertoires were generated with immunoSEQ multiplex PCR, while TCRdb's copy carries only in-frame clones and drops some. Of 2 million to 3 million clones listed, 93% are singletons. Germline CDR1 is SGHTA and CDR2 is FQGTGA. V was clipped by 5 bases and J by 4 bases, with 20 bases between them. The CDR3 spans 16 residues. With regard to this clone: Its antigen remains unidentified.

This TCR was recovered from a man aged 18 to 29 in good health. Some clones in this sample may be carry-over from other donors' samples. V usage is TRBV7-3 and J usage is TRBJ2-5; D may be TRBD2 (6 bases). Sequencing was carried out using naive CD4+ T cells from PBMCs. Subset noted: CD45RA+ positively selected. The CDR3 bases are TGTGCCAGCAGCCCTGTCGCGGGAACGGATGTAGAGACCCAGTACTTC. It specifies CASSPVAGTDVETQYF. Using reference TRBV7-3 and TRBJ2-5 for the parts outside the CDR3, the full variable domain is GAGVSQTPSNKVTEKGKYVELRCDPISGHTALYWYRQSLGQGPEFLIYFQGTGAADDSGLPNDRFFAVRPEGSVSTLKIQRTERGDSAVYLCASSPVAGTDVETQYFGPGTRLLVL.